These 17 T cell receptor beta chains share one sample of origin, sequenced in a study of cytomegalovirus exposure and HLA in healthy donors. 60 Vbeta and 13 Jbeta primers were used in PCR. Libraries were prepared by immunoSEQ multiplex PCR; TCRdb keeps only in-frame clonotypes and omits some of them. The sample consists of some 150,000 clones, more than 65% of them appearing once. The material sequenced was PBMCs. These receptors all stem from a male donor in good health and CMV-seronegative.

J is TRBJ2-7 and V is TRBV6-5; 12 nucleotides align to TRBD2. The CDR3 has 15 amino acids. CDR1 and CDR2 from the germline V gene are MNHEY and SVGAGI. J was trimmed by 2 bases and V by 8 bases; bases with no gene match: 7. CDR3 DNA sequence: TGTGCCAGCGGTAAGACTAGCGGGGGACCCTACGAGCAGTACTTC. Translation: CASGKTSGGPYEQYF.

Points on this clone: The identical CDR3 is also encoded by other nucleotide sequences in the sample. V and J are TRBV9 and TRBJ2-7, with D tentatively TRBD2 (6 bases). Germline-derived CDR1 and CDR2 are SGDLS and YYNGEE. Deletions cut 7 bases from V and 4 bases from J, with 9 bases between. The CDR3 spans 11 residues. CDR3 nucleotide sequence: TGTGCCAGCGGTGGAGGGTACGAGCAGTACTTC. As protein: CASGGGYEQYF. Together with reference TRBV9 and TRBJ2-7, the CDR3 gives the full variable domain: DSGVTQTPKHLITATGQRVTLRCSPRSGDLSVYWYQQSLDQGLQFLIQYYNGEERAKGNILERFSAQQFPDLHSELNLSSLELGDSALYFCASGGGYEQYFGPGTRLTVT.

The chain joins TRBV21-1 to TRBJ2-7; no DNA check was done on the table's D call, TRBD2. TRBV21-1 is an annotated pseudogene. This CDR3 is 20 amino acids long. The CDR3 DNA follows: TGTGCCAGCAGCAAAGCTCCTCCCCGGACTAGCGGAAAAGGAGCCTACGAGCAGTACTTC. Translation gives CASSKAPPRTSGKGAYEQYF.

The V call is TRBV6-5, the J call TRBJ2-7, with D possibly TRBD1 on 5 matching bases. Germline CDR1 MNHEY, CDR2 SVGAGI. Trimming took 2 bases from V and 6 from J, leaving 11 bases between them. The CDR3 sequence is 13 residues long. As DNA, the CDR3 is TGTGCCAGCAGTTACGGGGTAGGGGCCGAGCAGTACTTC. It encodes CASSYGVGAEQYF.

The genes are TRBV7-8 and TRBJ1-3, with TRBD1 identical over 10 bases. Germline CDR1 is SGHVS and CDR2 is FQNEAQ. CDR3 length: 19 residues. With 5 bases clipped from V and 4 bases from J, the junction kept 17 bases outside the gene matches. CDR3 bases: TGTGCCAGCAGCCCCCACCTTTCGCCGGGACAGGGGTACGGAAACACCATATATTTT. As protein: CASSPHLSPGQGYGNTIYF.

This clone was detected only a few times. The chain uses TRBV25-1 and TRBJ1-2; D uncertain. The V end was cut by 6 bases, the J end by 1 base, with 9 bases between. This CDR3 region has 13 residues. Per germline, CDR1 MGHDK and CDR2 SYGVNS. Here the CDR3 reads CASRSEGNYGYTF. The DNA for the CDR3 is TGTGCCAGCAGGTCGGAGGGTAACTATGGCTACACCTTC.

This clone appeared a single time. This chain connects TRBV6-1 to TRBJ2-7; possibly TRBD1 for D (6 bases). This CDR3 comprises 15 residues. Trimming pared 6 bases from V and 4 bases from J, leaving 19 bases between. Germline V gene sequence: CDR1 MNHNS, CDR2 SASEGT. CDR3 in DNA: TGTGCCAGCAGAGACCAACCGGGACACACGTACGAGCAGTACTTC. Residues: CASRDQPGHTYEQYF.

This clone has a handful of counts. The genes are TRBV28 and TRBJ2-7; 8 bases agree with TRBD2. Trimming at V came to 5 bases and at J to 1 base, leaving 7 bases not matched to a gene. This CDR3 has 15 residues. The V gene's germline CDR1 is MDHEN and CDR2 SYDVKM. CDR3 region: CASSLGGARSYEQYF. The CDR3 region has the DNA TGTGCCAGCAGTCTCGGGGGGGCGCGGTCCTACGAGCAGTACTTC.

This clone was recorded only once. The gene calls are TRBV5-1 and TRBJ2-7; 11 nucleotides align to TRBD1. V trimming: 4 bases; J trimming: 3 bases; junction bases outside the gene matches: 3. Germline V gene data show CDR1 as SGHRS and CDR2 as YFSETQ. This CDR3 contains 14 residues. The CDR3 DNA reads TGCGCCAGCAGCGGACAGGGGGCCGGCTACGAGCAGTACTTC. Translation: CASSGQGAGYEQYF.

The J gene is TRBJ2-1, the V gene TRBV28, with D hard to call. CDR3 length: 15 amino acids. Between the trimmed V and J ends, which lost 5 bases and 0 bases, there was a span of 11 bases. Germline V CDR1 and CDR2: MDHEN, SYDVKM. The CDR3 sequence is CASSPPLPSYNEQFF. For the CDR3, the DNA is TGTGCCAGCAGTCCGCCCCTACCCTCCTACAATGAGCAGTTCTTC. Full variable domain (rest looked up from reference TRBV28 and TRBJ2-1): DVKVTQSSRYLVKRTGEKVFLECVQDMDHENMFWYRQDPGLGLRLIYFSYDVKMKEKGDIPEGYSVSREKKERFSLILESASTNQTSMYLCASSPPLPSYNEQFFGPGTRLTVL.

The rearrangement joins TRBV6-6 to TRBJ1-1, with 8 positions matching TRBD1. This CDR3 comprises 14 residues. The germline CDR1 and CDR2 sequences are MNHNY and SVGAGI (reference sequence). V gave up 4 bases and J gave up 5 bases; unmatched junction bases: 6. CDR3 DNA sequence: TGTGCCAGCAGTTGGACGGACAGGGAGACTGAAGCTTTCTTT. This codes for CASSWTDRETEAFF.

The rearrangement joins TRBV6-6 to TRBJ2-2; D is uncertain. V gave up 2 bases and J gave up 0 bases, with 4 bases separating them. Per germline, CDR1 MNHNY and CDR2 SVGAGI (reference sequence). The CDR3 has 14 amino acids. The CDR3 bases are TGTGCCAGCAGTTACACTACGAACACCGGGGAGCTGTTTTTT. It specifies CASSYTTNTGELFF.

CDR3 sequence (DNA): TGTGCCAGCATAAGGGACAGGGCTACCTACGAGCAGTACTTC. This sequence encodes CASIRDRATYEQYF. The chain joins TRBV28 to TRBJ2-7; 9 bases fit TRBD1. This CDR3 region has 14 residues. Germline V gene data show CDR1 as MDHEN and CDR2 as SYDVKM. The trim removed 7 bases at V and 2 bases at J, leaving 6 bases unmatched. Variable domain in full (rest from reference TRBV28 and TRBJ2-7): DVKVTQSSRYLVKRTGEKVFLECVQDMDHENMFWYRQDPGLGLRLIYFSYDVKMKEKGDIPEGYSVSREKKERFSLILESASTNQTSMYLCASIRDRATYEQYFGPGTRLTVT.

CDR3: CASSVEGYQPQHF. CDR3 nucleotide sequence: TGTGCCAGTAGTGTGGAGGGCTATCAGCCCCAGCATTTT. This chain uses TRBV19 with TRBJ1-5; D is ambiguous. CDR3 size: 13 residues. Germline lookup yields CDR1 LNHDA and CDR2 SQIVND (reference sequence). Between the trimmed V and J ends, which lost 5 bases and 5 bases, there was a span of 10 bases.

The table lists this clone with a few counts. The chain recombines TRBV25-1 with TRBJ1-2; D is unclear. The germline CDR1 and CDR2 sequences are MGHDK and SYGVNS. CDR3 size: 13 residues. Trimming took 3 bases from V and 1 from J, leaving 6 bases between them. CDR3 DNA sequence: TGTGCCAGCAGTGAGAGTGGTAACTATGGCTACACCTTC. The encoded protein is CASSESGNYGYTF.

The V call is TRBV28, the J call TRBJ2-7; TRBD1 matches at 9 bases. Looked up from germline, CDR1 is MDHEN and CDR2 is SYDVKM. The ends lost 6 bases at V and 7 bases at J; junction bases unmatched: 13. The CDR3 sequence is 15 residues long. The CDR3 loop is CASSSPGQGIREQYF. CDR3 nucleotide sequence: TGTGCCAGCAGCAGCCCGGGACAGGGAATACGAGAGCAGTACTTC.

Written as DNA, the CDR3 is TGTGCCAGCAGCTTAGAGCGGGAGGGGTACGAGCAGTACTTC. This codes for CASSLEREGYEQYF. The V and J genes are TRBV7-9 and TRBJ2-7; 10 nucleotides match TRBD2. The V and J ends lost 1 base and 4 bases, in that order; junction bases with no gene match: 1. Germline values: CDR1 SEHNR, CDR2 FQNEAQ (reference sequence). The CDR3 runs 14 residues. Based on the CDR3 plus reference TRBV7-9 and TRBJ2-7, the full variable domain is DTGVSQNPRHKITKRGQNVTFRCDPISEHNRLYWYRQTLGQGPEFLTYFQNEAQLEKSRLLSDRFSAERPKGSFSTLEIQRTEQGDSAMYLCASSLEREGYEQYFGPGTRLTVT.